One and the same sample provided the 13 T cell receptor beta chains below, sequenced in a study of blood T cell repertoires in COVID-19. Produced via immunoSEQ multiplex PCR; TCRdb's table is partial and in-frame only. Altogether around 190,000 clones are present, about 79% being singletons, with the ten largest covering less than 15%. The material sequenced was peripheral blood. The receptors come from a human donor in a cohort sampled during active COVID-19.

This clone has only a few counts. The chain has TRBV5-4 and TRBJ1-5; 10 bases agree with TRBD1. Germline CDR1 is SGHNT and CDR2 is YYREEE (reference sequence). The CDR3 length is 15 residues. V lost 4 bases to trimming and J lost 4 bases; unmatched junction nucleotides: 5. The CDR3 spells CASSLDRGLNQPQHF. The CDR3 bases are TGTGCCAGCAGCCTCGACAGGGGGCTTAATCAGCCCCAGCATTTT.

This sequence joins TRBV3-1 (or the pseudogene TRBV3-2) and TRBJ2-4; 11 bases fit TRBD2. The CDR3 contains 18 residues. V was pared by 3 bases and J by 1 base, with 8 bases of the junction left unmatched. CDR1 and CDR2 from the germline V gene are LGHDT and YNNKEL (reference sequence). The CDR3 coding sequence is TGTGCCAGCAGCCAGTCCCTAGCGGGAGGCTTGGCCAAAAACATTCAGTACTTC. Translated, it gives CASSQSLAGGLAKNIQYF.

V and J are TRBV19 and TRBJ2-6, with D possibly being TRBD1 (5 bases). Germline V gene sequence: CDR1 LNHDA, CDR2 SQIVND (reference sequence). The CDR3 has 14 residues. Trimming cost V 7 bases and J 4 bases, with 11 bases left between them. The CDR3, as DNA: TGTGCCAGTACCCACCAGGGAGGGGCCAACGTCCTGACTTTC. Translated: CASTHQGGANVLTF. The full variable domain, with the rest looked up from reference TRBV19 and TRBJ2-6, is DGGITQSPKYLFRKEGQNVTLSCEQNLNHDAMYWYRQDPGQGLRLIYYSQIVNDFQKGDIAEGYSVSREKKESFPLTVTSAQKNPTAFYLCASTHQGGANVLTFGAGSRLTVL.

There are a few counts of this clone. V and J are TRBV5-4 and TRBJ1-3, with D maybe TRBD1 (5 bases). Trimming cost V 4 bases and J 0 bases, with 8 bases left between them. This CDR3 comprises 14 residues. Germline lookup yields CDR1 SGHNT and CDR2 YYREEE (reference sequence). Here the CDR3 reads CASSRGISGNTIYF. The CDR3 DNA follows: TGTGCCAGCAGCCGGGGGATCTCTGGAAACACCATATATTTT.

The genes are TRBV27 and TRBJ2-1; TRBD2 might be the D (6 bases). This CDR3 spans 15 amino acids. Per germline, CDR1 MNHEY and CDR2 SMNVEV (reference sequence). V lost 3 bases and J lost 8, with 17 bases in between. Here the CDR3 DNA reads TGTGCCAGCAGTTTCTGGAGGGGTAGTGGCTATGAGCAGTTCTTC. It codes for CASSFWRGSGYEQFF.

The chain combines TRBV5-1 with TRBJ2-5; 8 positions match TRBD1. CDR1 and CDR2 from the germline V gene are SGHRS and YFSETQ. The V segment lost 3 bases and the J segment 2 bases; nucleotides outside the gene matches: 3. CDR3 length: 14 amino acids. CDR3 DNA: TGCGCCAGCAGCTGGACAGGGTCACAAGAGACCCAGTACTTC. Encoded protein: CASSWTGSQETQYF.

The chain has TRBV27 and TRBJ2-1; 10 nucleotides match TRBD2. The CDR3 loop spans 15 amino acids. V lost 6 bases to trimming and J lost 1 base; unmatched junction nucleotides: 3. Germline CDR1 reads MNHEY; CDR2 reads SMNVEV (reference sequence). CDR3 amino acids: CASRPTSGSYNEQFF. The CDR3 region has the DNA TGTGCCAGCAGGCCGACTAGCGGGTCCTACAATGAGCAGTTCTTC.

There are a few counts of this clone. As DNA, the CDR3 is TGTGCCAGCAGCCTAAGGACTAGCGACAATGAGCAGTTCTTC. Protein product: CASSLRTSDNEQFF. J is TRBJ2-1 and V is TRBV7-9; 9 nucleotides agree with TRBD2. The CDR3 has 14 residues. Germline assignment: CDR1 SEHNR and CDR2 FQNEAQ (reference sequence). J gave up 5 bases and V 5 bases, and 4 bases lay outside the gene matches.

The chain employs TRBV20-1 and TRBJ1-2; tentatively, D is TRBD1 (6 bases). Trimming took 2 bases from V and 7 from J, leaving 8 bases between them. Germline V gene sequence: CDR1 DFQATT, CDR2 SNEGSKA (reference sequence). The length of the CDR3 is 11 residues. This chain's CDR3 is CSARTQGGYTF. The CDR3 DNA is TGCAGTGCTAGAACACAGGGTGGCTACACCTTC.

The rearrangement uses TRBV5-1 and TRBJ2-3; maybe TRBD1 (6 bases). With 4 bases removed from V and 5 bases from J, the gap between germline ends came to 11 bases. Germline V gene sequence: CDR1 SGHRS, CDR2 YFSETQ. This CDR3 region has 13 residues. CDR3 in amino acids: CASSGPGQDTQYF. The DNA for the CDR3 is TGCGCCAGCAGCGGACCGGGACAAGATACGCAGTATTTT.

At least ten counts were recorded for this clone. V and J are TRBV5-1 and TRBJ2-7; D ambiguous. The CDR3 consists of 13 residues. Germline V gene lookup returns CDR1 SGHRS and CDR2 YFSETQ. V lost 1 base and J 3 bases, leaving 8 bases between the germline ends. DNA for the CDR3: TGCGCCAGCAGCTTGTTCGCAGGCTACGAGCAGTACTTC. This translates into CASSLFAGYEQYF.

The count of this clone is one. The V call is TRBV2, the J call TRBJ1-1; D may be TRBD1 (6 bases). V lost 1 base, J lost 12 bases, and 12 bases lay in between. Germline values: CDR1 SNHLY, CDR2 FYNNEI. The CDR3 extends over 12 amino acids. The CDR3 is CASSEGEGTTFF. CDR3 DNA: TGTGCCAGCAGTGAAGGGGAAGGGACAACTTTCTTT. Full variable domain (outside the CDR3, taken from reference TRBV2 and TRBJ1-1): EPEVTQTPSHQVTQMGQEVILRCVPISNHLYFYWYRQILGQKVEFLVSFYNNEISEKSEIFDDQFSVERPDGSNFTLKIRSTKLEDSAMYFCASSEGEGTTFFGQGTRLTVV.

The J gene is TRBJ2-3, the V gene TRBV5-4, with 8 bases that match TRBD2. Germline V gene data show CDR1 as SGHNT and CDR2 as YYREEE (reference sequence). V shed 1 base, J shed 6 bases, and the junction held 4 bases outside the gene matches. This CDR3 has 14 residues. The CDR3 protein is CASSLRTSRDTQYF. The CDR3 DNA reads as TGTGCCAGCAGCTTGCGGACTAGCCGTGATACGCAGTATTTT.